The clone carrying this T cell receptor beta chain was observed a single time. What it recognizes is unknown. The CDR3 covers 13 residues. Trimming cost V 5 bases and J 7 bases, with 12 bases left between them. Only in-frame clones appear in the TCRdb table, and some are missing; sequencing was by immunoSEQ multiplex PCR. The sample has 120,000 to 150,000 clones, 88% seen once. These data originate in a study of T cell responses to AZD1222 COVID-19 vaccine. Study results and limitations: The number of AZD1222 recipients seropositive at baseline was only five or six. Receipt of two AZD1222 doses was followed by a rise in Spike-specific TCR breadth and depth.

The chain couples TRBV12-3 or TRBV12-4 to TRBJ1-5, with D tentatively TRBD1 (5 bases). This TCR derives from an adult who received the MenACWY meningococcal vaccine as a control. The starting material was peripheral blood, obtained 28 days after the second dose of the MenACWY control vaccine. In nucleotides, the CDR3 is TGTGCCAGCAGTATCGGGGGAGGACAGCCCCAGCATTTT. Its protein product is CASSIGGGQPQHF.